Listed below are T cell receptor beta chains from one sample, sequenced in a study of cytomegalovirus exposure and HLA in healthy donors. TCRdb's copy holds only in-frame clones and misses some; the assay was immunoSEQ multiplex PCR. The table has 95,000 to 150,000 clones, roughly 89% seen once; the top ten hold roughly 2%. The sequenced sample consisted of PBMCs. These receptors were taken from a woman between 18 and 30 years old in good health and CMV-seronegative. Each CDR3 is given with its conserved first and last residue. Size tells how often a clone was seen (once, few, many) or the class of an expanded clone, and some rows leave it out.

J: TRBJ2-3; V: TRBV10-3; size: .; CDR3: CAIRDRATTDTQYF
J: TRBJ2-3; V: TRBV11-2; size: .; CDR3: CASSSLVAPGDTQYF
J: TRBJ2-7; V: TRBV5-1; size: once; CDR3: CASSLLGIATTYEQYF
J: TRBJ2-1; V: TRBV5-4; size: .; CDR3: CASSLGGRAFFNEQFF
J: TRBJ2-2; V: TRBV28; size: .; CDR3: CASVRENTGELFF
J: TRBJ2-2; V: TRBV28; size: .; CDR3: CASCRGPNTGELFF
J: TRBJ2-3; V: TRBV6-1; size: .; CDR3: CASSDPGYTDTQYF
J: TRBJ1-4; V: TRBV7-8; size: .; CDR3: CASSSYRAASNEKLFF
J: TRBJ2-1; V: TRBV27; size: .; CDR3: CASKLAFEQFF
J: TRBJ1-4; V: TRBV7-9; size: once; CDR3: CASSTVTGGTNEKLFF
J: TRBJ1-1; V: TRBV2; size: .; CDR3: CASSAVEGTEAFF